This is a list of T cell receptor beta chains from one sample in a study of cytomegalovirus exposure and HLA in healthy donors. Assay used: immunoSEQ multiplex PCR; TCRdb lists only in-frame clones, some missing. The sample consists of tens of thousands of clones, approximately 65% of them appearing once. The sequenced material came from PBMCs. Source of these receptors: a man aged 30 to 39 in good health and CMV-seronegative. CDR3s include the opening cysteine and the closing phenylalanine or tryptophan. A D gene is named only where the DNA matches it firmly. Not all rows give a size; the values are once, few, many and, for expanded clones, a class.

clone_size: -; d_call: TRBD1; j_call: TRBJ2-2; v_call: TRBV30; cdr3_aa: CAAGPTGARANTGELFF; cdr3_nt: TGTGCCGCCGGTCCGACAGGGGCGAGGGCTAACACCGGGGAGCTGTTTTTT
clone_size: -; d_call: -; j_call: TRBJ2-1; v_call: TRBV28; cdr3_aa: CASSSPGLSSYNEQFF; cdr3_nt: TGTGCCAGCTCCTCCCCCGGACTCAGCTCCTACAATGAGCAGTTCTTC
clone_size: -; d_call: -; j_call: TRBJ2-2; v_call: TRBV6-5; cdr3_aa: CASSYRQNSNTGELFF; cdr3_nt: TGTGCCAGCAGTTACCGGCAAAACAGCAACACCGGGGAGCTGTTTTTT
clone_size: -; d_call: TRBD1; j_call: TRBJ1-5; v_call: TRBV28; cdr3_aa: CASRQTGNQPQHF; cdr3_nt: TGTGCCAGCAGGCAGACAGGGAATCAGCCCCAGCATTTT
clone_size: few; d_call: TRBD1; j_call: TRBJ2-1; v_call: TRBV18; cdr3_aa: CASSPPGIGTGYEQFF; cdr3_nt: TGTGCCAGCTCACCACCTGGGATAGGGACAGGTTACGAGCAGTTCTTC
clone_size: -; d_call: -; j_call: TRBJ1-5; v_call: TRBV4-1; cdr3_aa: CASSQDGGRGQPQHF; cdr3_nt: TGCGCCAGCAGCCAAGATGGAGGACGCGGGCAGCCCCAGCATTTT
clone_size: few; d_call: -; j_call: TRBJ2-7; v_call: TRBV11-2; cdr3_aa: CASSFSREQYF; cdr3_nt: TGTGCCAGCAGCTTCTCTCGCGAGCAGTACTTC
clone_size: -; d_call: TRBD1; j_call: TRBJ1-1; v_call: TRBV7-8; cdr3_aa: CASSSNRGNTEAFF; cdr3_nt: TGTGCCAGCAGCTCTAACAGGGGTAACACTGAAGCTTTCTTT
clone_size: -; d_call: -; j_call: TRBJ1-2; v_call: TRBV28; cdr3_aa: CASSLENYGYTF; cdr3_nt: TGTGCCAGCAGTTTAGAGAACTATGGCTACACCTTC
clone_size: -; d_call: TRBD1; j_call: TRBJ2-5; v_call: TRBV6-6; cdr3_aa: CASSYSGQLQETQYF; cdr3_nt: TGTGCCAGCAGTTACTCGGGACAGTTACAAGAGACCCAGTACTTC
clone_size: -; d_call: TRBD1; j_call: TRBJ1-2; v_call: TRBV27; cdr3_aa: CASKGTDNYGYTF; cdr3_nt: TGTGCCAGCAAGGGGACAGACAACTATGGCTACACCTTC
clone_size: -; d_call: -; j_call: TRBJ2-7; v_call: TRBV5-1; cdr3_aa: CASSVDWSEQYF; cdr3_nt: TGCGCCAGCAGCGTTGACTGGAGCGAGCAGTACTTC